The sequence of this T cell receptor (beta chain) was determined in a study of cytomegalovirus exposure and HLA in healthy donors (dated by TCRdb to between 2016 and 2019). Regarding the study in general: According to a later analysis, one platform produced both the 120 validation repertoires and the 666 repertoires of the first cohort. The study combined high-throughput TCR immunosequencing, statistical association of individual TCRs with disease status, and machine learning to predict cytomegalovirus infection status. The study aimed to test whether cataloging public T cell receptors could reveal signatures of past pathogen exposure. Besides the first cohort of roughly 640 subjects, a separate validation cohort made up of over a hundred different subjects was used.

Overall study outcomes, separate from this receptor: The study gave a list of some 150 TCR beta chains associated with cytomegalovirus. According to the authors, the approach could potentially be generalized to other disease states and immunological phenotypes. Most TCR sequences were seen in very few donors, while some public TCRs were found in many individuals. In vitro tests confirmed that a few of the cytomegalovirus-associated TCR beta chains recognize cytomegalovirus antigens. In a later analysis, TCRs clustered in the first cohort were found to also tend to co-occur in the 120 or so validation repertoires, with over 90% of cluster scores above 0. The classifier was reported to diagnose cytomegalovirus status with high specificity and sensitivity in both the original cohort and the validation cohort. All 120 or so repertoires were used to score co-occurrence in the validation cohort in a later analysis, because that analysis had no HLA typing for the cohort.

This clone was counted a few times. Its antigen has not been determined. Base quality data are lacking; no much larger clone is found one base away. Donors formed part of the validation cohort, which comprised 120 subjects and was distinct from the first cohort of several hundred subjects. The library was built by means of the immunoSEQ multiplex PCR assay. Per the source publication's procedure: A statistical classification framework was developed to diagnose cytomegalovirus status using the catalog of TCR beta chain sequences. TCRdb re-hosts the immuneACCESS table, in-frame sequences only. Its copies lack some clones; in the studies checked, an unresolved V gene accounts for under half of them, and the cause for the rest is not known. V and J calls and clone size come straight from that table; D and trimming were deduced from the DNA. In all, the sample holds under 140,000 clones, and roughly nine tenths of those were seen once. Under 2% of the sample is held by the ten biggest clonotypes.

Sequencing was done on a sample of PBMCs. This clonotype was sampled from a woman aged 18-29 years in good health and CMV-seronegative.

Read as DNA, the sequence is TGTGCCAGTAGTCGGGGATTTCATCAGCCCCAGCATTTT. Protein translation: CASSRGFHQPQHF. This chain joins TRBV19 to TRBJ1-5; the D gene is not confidently resolved. CDR1 and CDR2 were assigned from the germline V gene (reference sequence) as LNHDA and SQIVND. CDR3 length: 13 amino acids, cysteine to phenylalanine. Only the CDR3 DNA is retained, 39 bases long and in frame from the first base. Trimming at the junction amounts to 5 bases on V and 5 bases on J, and the germline ends lie 10 bases apart.